This paragraph covers one T cell receptor beta chain sequence. The antigen remains unidentified. The treatment is: oral pan-JAK inhibitor, 5-10 mg twice daily. Germline V gene data show CDR1 as SNHLY and CDR2 as FYNNEI. Trimming stripped 4 bases from V and 4 bases from J, with 11 bases between. This CDR3 has 14 residues. These data belong to a study of CD8+ T cells in alopecia areata. Study outcomes and limitations: Tofacitinib produced a significant decrease in scalp clonality and in expanded CD8+ clones among the top 100. There were many expanded lesional clones persisting in scalp and blood during tofacitinib.

After isolation, RNA underwent reverse transcription to generate cDNA as the sequencing template. Sequencing was performed with immunoSEQ multiplex PCR; in TCRdb, only in-frame clones are kept and a portion is missing. The sample has fewer than 110,000 clones, roughly 60% seen once. The TCR was taken from a human donor with alopecia areata. This chain uses TRBV2 with TRBJ1-3; TRBD1 is a possible D gene (5 bases). The sample was CD8+ T cells sorted from blood, taken at approximately week 60, from a patient treated with tofacitinib. The CDR3 DNA follows: TGTGCCAGCAGTGGGGCAGGGTCAGGAAACACCATATATTTT. Translated, it gives CASSGAGSGNTIYF.